Following are 23 T cell receptor beta chains from one sample sequenced in a study of T cells after yellow fever vaccination (dated 2019 in TCRdb). The intended sense of this specimen's treatment or condition label: live attenuated yellow fever vaccine strain. Library generation was performed with 5' RACE. The instrument given in TCRdb is Illumina HiSeq 2500. TCRdb took the public reads, trimmed them with fastp at Q25, ran MiXCR for clone calling and kept in-frame beta chains. Each entry merges the rows of one CDR3 protein and shows their most common DNA and genes. The sample yields over 200,000 distinct CDR3 sequences; 5.5% to 8.5% were counted once. The ten largest clones represent more than 0.85% of the sample. The sequences come from CD4+ T cells sorted from PBMCs, collected on the day of the yellow fever booster vaccination. These receptors all come from a man aged 30 to 39 who received the YFV17D yellow fever vaccine.

This clonotype was seen a handful of times. V is TRBV23-1 and J is TRBJ2-1, with unresolved D. TRBV23-1 is given ORF status, its function remaining uncertain. V shed 5 bases and J shed 2 bases, with 13 bases lying between them. The CDR3 consists of 15 residues. CDR3: CASSEMDRPYNEQFF. The CDR3 DNA reads as TGCGCCAGCAGTGAAATGGACCGGCCCTACAATGAGCAGTTCTTC.

At least ten counts were recorded for this clonotype. The J gene is TRBJ2-1, the V gene TRBV24-1; 11 nucleotides line up with TRBD2. The CDR3 is 16 residues long. The V gene end was trimmed by 4 bases and the J gene end by 6 bases; junction bases not matched to a gene: 7. Germline assignment: CDR1 KGHDR and CDR2 SFDVKD. CDR3 protein: CATSDPTSGSPNEQFF. The CDR3 bases are TGTGCCACCAGTGACCCCACTAGCGGGAGTCCCAATGAGCAGTTCTTC.

Many counts were recorded for this clonotype. The genes are TRBV20-1 and TRBJ2-3; 7 bases align to TRBD1. This CDR3 has 13 residues. V was pared by 2 bases and J by 7 bases, with 6 bases of the junction left unmatched. The germline V gene has CDR1 DFQATT and CDR2 SNEGSKA (reference sequence). The CDR3 sequence is CSARQQGRYTQYF. In nucleotides, the CDR3 is TGCAGTGCTAGACAACAGGGGCGGTATACGCAGTATTTT.

This clonotype was picked up many times. This chain uses TRBV5-1 with TRBJ1-1, with 7 positions matching TRBD1. CDR3 size: 14 residues. CDR1 and CDR2 (germline): SGHRS, YFSETQ. J lost 2 bases, V lost 4 bases, and 5 bases had no gene match. The CDR3 nucleotides read TGCGCCAGCAGCCCGGGACAGATAAACACTGAAGCTTTCTTT. Protein: CASSPGQINTEAFF. The whole variable domain, remainder taken from reference TRBV5-1 and TRBJ1-1, is KAGVTQTPRYLIKTRGQQVTLSCSPISGHRSVSWYQQTPGQGLQFLFEYFSETQRNKGNFPGRFSGRQFSNSRSEMNVSTLELGDSALYLCASSPGQINTEAFFGQGTRLTVV.

The chain uses TRBV7-3 and TRBJ2-1, with D perhaps being TRBD1 or TRBD2 (5 bases each). CDR1 SGHTA and CDR2 FQGTGA come from the germline V gene. This CDR3 region has 14 residues. Trimming shortened V by 4 bases and J by 10 bases, and 17 bases separated the two germline ends. Written as DNA, the CDR3 is TGTGCCAGCAGCTCTGGGGGAGCCCGAGCGGAGCAGTTCTTC. Its translation: CASSSGGARAEQFF. The full variable domain, its missing parts supplied by reference TRBV7-3 and TRBJ2-1, is GAGVSQTPSNKVTEKGKYVELRCDPISGHTALYWYRQSLGQGPEFLIYFQGTGAADDSGLPNDRFFAVRPEGSVSTLKIQRTERGDSAVYLCASSSGGARAEQFFGPGTRLTVL.

This clonotype showed up just a few times. This chain joins TRBV4-2 and TRBJ2-1; 8 nucleotides line up with TRBD2. CDR1 is LGHNA, CDR2 YNFKEQ, per germline. This CDR3 contains 16 residues. V was pared by 1 base and J by 6 bases, with 8 bases of the junction left unmatched. CDR3 coding DNA: TGTGCCAGCAGCCAAGGTTCGGACGGGAGGGGCAATGAGCAGTTCTTC. Residues: CASSQGSDGRGNEQFF.

This clonotype has a count of ten or more. The rearrangement links TRBV23-1 to TRBJ2-3; a weak D match, TRBD1 (5 bases). TRBV23-1 has ORF status, its function being uncertain. CDR3 length: 15 amino acids. Trimming cost V 8 bases and J 3 bases, with 18 bases left between them. CDR3 region: CASFTDSLRTDTQYF. As DNA, the CDR3 is TGCGCCAGCTTTACCGACAGCTTGAGGACAGATACGCAGTATTTT.

This clonotype was seen a few times. The V gene is TRBV6-6, the J gene TRBJ1-1; D ambiguous. The germline V gene encodes CDR1 MNHNY and CDR2 SVGAGI (reference sequence). V shed 6 bases and J shed 4 bases, with 12 bases lying between them. CDR3 size: 13 residues. The CDR3 DNA reads as TGTGCCAGCAGCAGCAAGGGAGGCACTGAAGCTTTCTTT. Translating gives CASSSKGGTEAFF.

A word on this clonotype: At one of its ends the junction is not consistent with the germline gene, which may arise from a read error. The J gene is TRBJ2-2, the V gene TRBV20-1; maybe TRBD2 (6 bases). Germline V CDR1 and CDR2: DFQATT, SNEGSKA (reference sequence). The CDR3 runs to 16 residues. CDR3 in DNA: TGCTGTGCTAACGTTCCACGCGGGACCAACACCGGGGAGCTGTTTTTT. It is translated as CCANVPRGTNTGELFF.

This clonotype was found many times. The rearrangement uses TRBV11-3 and TRBJ2-1; 8 nucleotides match TRBD2. Germline V gene sequence: CDR1 SGHNT, CDR2 YENEEA. After removal of 4 bases from V and 6 bases from J, the junction contained 2 bases not matched to a gene. This CDR3 contains 13 residues. The CDR3, as DNA: TGTGCCAGCAGCTCCCTAGCGGGCAATGAGCAGTTCTTC. It encodes CASSSLAGNEQFF.

This clonotype was seen at least ten times. This chain joins TRBV6-5 and TRBJ1-6; D is possibly TRBD1 (6 bases). V gave up 6 bases and J gave up 7 bases, with 13 bases separating them. This CDR3 has 14 residues. Germline V gene data show CDR1 as MNHEY and CDR2 as SVGAGI. CDR3 loop: CASSVAGANSPLHF. The CDR3 DNA is TGTGCCAGCAGCGTCGCAGGGGCGAATTCACCCCTCCACTTT.

The chain carries TRBV5-4 and TRBJ1-3, with D perhaps TRBD1 (5 bases). The CDR3 has 15 amino acids. Germline V gene data show CDR1 as SGHNT and CDR2 as YYREEE (reference sequence). Trimming took 4 bases from V and 0 from J, leaving 11 bases between them. The CDR3 DNA reads TGTGCCAGCAGCCCGGGACGGCTCTCTGGAAACACCATATATTTT. This sequence encodes CASSPGRLSGNTIYF.

This clonotype was seen at least ten times. The V gene is TRBV18, the J gene TRBJ2-5; no firm D call. The CDR3 sequence is 13 residues long. From germline, CDR1 is KGHSH and CDR2 LQKENI. V lost 1 base to trimming and J lost 4 bases, with 7 bases between them. CDR3 residues: CASSPRSAETQYF. In DNA, the CDR3 is TGTGCCAGCTCACCACGGTCTGCAGAGACCCAGTACTTC.

This clonotype was picked up a small number of times. The chain couples TRBV29-1 to TRBJ2-1; weak D call: TRBD2 (5 bases). This CDR3 spans 14 amino acids. CDR1 and CDR2 (germline): SQVTM, ANQGSEA. V was shortened by 7 bases and J by 2 bases, with 15 bases between the two germline ends. The CDR3 region is CSAEKGRAYNEQFF. The CDR3 DNA follows: TGCAGCGCCGAGAAAGGGCGGGCCTACAATGAGCAGTTCTTC.

The chain is built from TRBV5-1 and TRBJ2-1; tentative D call: TRBD2 (6 bases). Per the germline V gene, CDR1 is SGHRS and CDR2 is YFSETQ. V was cut by 4 bases and J by 6 bases, with 17 bases left in between. The CDR3 spans 15 residues. The CDR3 sequence: CASSDTGTSINEQFF. The CDR3 region has the DNA TGCGCCAGCAGCGACACCGGGACTTCTATCAATGAGCAGTTCTTC. Together with reference TRBV5-1 and TRBJ2-1, the CDR3 gives the full variable domain: KAGVTQTPRYLIKTRGQQVTLSCSPISGHRSVSWYQQTPGQGLQFLFEYFSETQRNKGNFPGRFSGRQFSNSRSEMNVSTLELGDSALYLCASSDTGTSINEQFFGPGTRLTVL.

V usage is TRBV6-2 or TRBV6-3 and J usage is TRBJ1-2; D ambiguous. This CDR3 comprises 15 residues. Germline CDR1 and CDR2: MNHEY and SVGEGT. V was shortened by 10 bases and J by 6 bases, with 24 bases between the two germline ends. CDR3 amino acids: CATSSYPPEVHGYTF. Written as DNA, the CDR3 is TGTGCCACCTCGTCTTATCCCCCTGAAGTGCATGGCTACACCTTC.

This clonotype was picked up many times. The chain employs TRBV7-2 and TRBJ2-3, with 8 bases identical to TRBD2. V was pared by 1 base and J by 7 bases, with 13 bases of the junction left unmatched. CDR3 length equals 17 residues. Germline V gene sequence: CDR1 SGHTA, CDR2 FQGNSA. The CDR3 region is CASSLVGAGGMRNTQYF. For the CDR3, the DNA is TGTGCCAGCAGCTTAGTGGGGGCGGGAGGAATGCGAAATACGCAGTATTTT.

Only a few counts were recorded for this clonotype. The chain links TRBV19 to TRBJ2-2; weak D call: TRBD1 (6 bases). Trimming removed 8 bases from V and 6 bases from J, with 19 bases in between. CDR1 and CDR2 from the germline V gene are LNHDA and SQIVND (reference sequence). CDR3 length: 15 residues. The CDR3, as DNA: TGTGCCAGTGGCTTACAGGGTCTCCTCGCCGGGGAGCTGTTTTTT. Protein product: CASGLQGLLAGELFF. Drawing the rest from reference TRBV19 and TRBJ2-2, the complete variable domain is DGGITQSPKYLFRKEGQNVTLSCEQNLNHDAMYWYRQDPGQGLRLIYYSQIVNDFQKGDIAEGYSVSREKKESFPLTVTSAQKNPTAFYLCASGLQGLLAGELFFGEGSRLTVL.

This clonotype appeared many times. CDR3 sequence reads: CASMISGAYNEQFF. The DNA for the CDR3 is TGTGCCAGCATGATTAGCGGAGCTTACAATGAGCAGTTCTTC. The genes are TRBV28 and TRBJ2-1; D is perhaps TRBD2 (6 bases). The V and J ends lost 7 bases and 4 bases respectively, with 14 bases between them. The CDR3 loop spans 14 amino acids. From germline, CDR1 is MDHEN and CDR2 SYDVKM.

This clonotype was found many times. V and J are TRBV20-1 and TRBJ1-2, with unresolved D. Trimming shortened V by 0 bases and J by 6 bases, and 14 bases separated the two germline ends. This CDR3 region has 14 residues. CDR1 and CDR2 (germline): DFQATT, SNEGSKA (reference sequence). In nucleotides, the CDR3 is TGCAGTGCTAGAGATGGAACGGCTGCGGATGGCTACACCTTC. Amino acid sequence: CSARDGTAADGYTF.

The chain is built from TRBV6-1 and TRBJ2-1, with D unclear. CDR1 is MNHNS and CDR2 is SASEGT in the germline V gene. The CDR3 totals 15 residues. Trimming pared 5 bases from V and 6 bases from J, leaving 17 bases between. CDR3 nucleotide sequence: TGTGCCAGCAGTCCTCTAGTCGGGTCCGTCAATGAGCAGTTCTTC. This translates into CASSPLVGSVNEQFF.

Points on this clonotype: The junction differs from germline at one of its ends, possibly a read error. The CDR3 loop is CETEETQYF. CDR3 sequence (DNA): TGCGAGACGGAAGAGACCCAGTACTTC. The rearrangement uses TRBV27 and TRBJ2-5; D ambiguous. This CDR3 comprises 9 residues. Germline loops: CDR1 MNHEY, CDR2 SMNVEV (reference sequence).

This chain joins TRBV10-1 and TRBJ2-2, with D perhaps matching TRBD2 (6 bases). Germline V gives CDR1 WNHNN, CDR2 SYGVQD (reference sequence). This CDR3 comprises 15 residues. V was shortened by 8 bases and J by 6 bases, with 19 bases between the two germline ends. The CDR3 DNA reads as TGCGCCAGCCGATTAGCGGTGGAGGAGGCCGGGGAGCTGTTTTTT. This gives the protein CASRLAVEEAGELFF.